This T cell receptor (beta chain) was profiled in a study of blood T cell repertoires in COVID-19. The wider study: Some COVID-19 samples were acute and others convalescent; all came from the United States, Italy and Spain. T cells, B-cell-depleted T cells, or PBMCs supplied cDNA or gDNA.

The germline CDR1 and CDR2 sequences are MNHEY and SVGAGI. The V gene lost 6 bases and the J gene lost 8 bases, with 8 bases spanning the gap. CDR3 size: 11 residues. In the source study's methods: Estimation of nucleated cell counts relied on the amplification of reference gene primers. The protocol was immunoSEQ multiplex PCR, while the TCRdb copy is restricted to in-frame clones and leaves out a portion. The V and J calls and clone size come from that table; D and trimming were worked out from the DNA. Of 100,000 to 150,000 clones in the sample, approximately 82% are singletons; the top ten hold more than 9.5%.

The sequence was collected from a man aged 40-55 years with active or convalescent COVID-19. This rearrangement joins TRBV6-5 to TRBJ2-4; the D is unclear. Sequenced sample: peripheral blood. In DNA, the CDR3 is TGTGCCAGCAGGGCCCGGGACATTCAGTACTTC. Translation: CASRARDIQYF.